This T cell receptor (beta chain) was recovered during a study of T-cell reconstitution after alpha-beta-depleted transplantation in children (TCRdb year 2016). About the study as a whole: The study quantitatively tracked T-cell immune reconstitution after TCRalphabeta/CD19-depleted allogeneic hematopoietic cell transplantation in children using TCR repertoire profiling. On the study overall, not on this receptor specifically: In some patients, the high TCRbeta diversity seen at day 60 was put down to recipient T cells and intrathymic progenitors that had survived conditioning. The apparently early alphabetaT-cell count recovery about two months after transplant was reportedly dependent on only several hundred rapidly expanded clones derived from non-depleted graft cells. Hyperexpanded clone frequencies declined over subsequent months; after one year, T-cell counts and TCRbeta diversity were mostly attributed to newly produced T cells.

In light of the paper, this sample's treatment or condition label describes: allogeneic hematopoietic cell transplantation with graft depleted of TCRalphabeta T cells and CD19 B cells. Transplant recipients were children who received TCRalphabeta/CD19-depleted allogeneic hematopoietic cell grafts. Receptor libraries were prepared by PCR. Sequencing was carried out with an Illumina HiSeq 2500. To normalize quantification of the TCRbeta repertoire, the TCR libraries were built with molecular barcoding that relied on unique molecular identifiers. TCRdb took the public reads, trimmed them with fastp at Q25, ran MiXCR for clone calling and kept in-frame beta chains. Rows matching on CDR3 protein sequence are summarized as one entry with the most common DNA and genes. The sample records fewer than 700,000 distinct CDR3 sequences, roughly 13% of which are singletons. Around 2% of the sample goes to the ten largest clones.

CDR1 and CDR2, per the germline V gene (reference sequence), are MNHEY and SMNVEV. At the junction V is shortened by 2 bases and J by 6 bases; bases outside the gene matches: 16. The CDR3, cysteine through phenylalanine, is 17 amino acids long. Just the 51-base CDR3 DNA is kept, in frame starting at base 1. This clonotype has more than one count but fewer than ten. Its antigen remains undetermined. No much larger clone exists at a distance of one base, and base qualities are not known. The sequences come from PBMCs, mostly from graft donor cells, collected 360 days after TCRalphabeta/CD19-depleted stem cell transplant. Rearrangement joined TRBV27 to TRBJ2-7; 7 nucleotides in the junction match TRBD2. The sequence derives from a male patient younger than 18 who had a stem cell transplant for acute myeloid leukemia, so the T cells may come from the graft donor. The CDR3 region: CASSLNGISGNPLEQYF. In nucleotides, the sequence is TGTGCCAGCAGTTTAAATGGAATAAGCGGGAATCCCCTCGAGCAGTACTTC.